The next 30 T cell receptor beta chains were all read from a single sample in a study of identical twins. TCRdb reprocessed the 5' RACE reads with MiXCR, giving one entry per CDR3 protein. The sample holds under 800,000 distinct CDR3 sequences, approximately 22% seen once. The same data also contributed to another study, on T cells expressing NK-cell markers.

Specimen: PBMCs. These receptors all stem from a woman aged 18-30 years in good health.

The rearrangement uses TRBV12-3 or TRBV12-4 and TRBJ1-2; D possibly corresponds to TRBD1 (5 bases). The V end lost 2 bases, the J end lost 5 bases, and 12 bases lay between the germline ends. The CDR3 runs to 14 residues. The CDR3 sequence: CASSLKGVGYGYTF. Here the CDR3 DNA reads TGTGCCAGCAGTTTAAAAGGGGTAGGATATGGCTACACCTTC.

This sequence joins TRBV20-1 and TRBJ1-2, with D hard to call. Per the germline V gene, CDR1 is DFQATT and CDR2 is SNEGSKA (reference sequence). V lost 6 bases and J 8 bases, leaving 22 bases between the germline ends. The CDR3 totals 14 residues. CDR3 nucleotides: TGCAGTGCGCCACCCATCTCCCGGACTATGGGCTACACCTTC. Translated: CSAPPISRTMGYTF.

The CDR3 loop reads CASSVRLAGVEEQFF. For the CDR3, the DNA is TGTGCCAGCAGCGTGAGACTAGCGGGGGTTGAGGAGCAGTTCTTC. The chain links TRBV9 to TRBJ2-1, with 12 bases matching TRBD2. Germline V gene lookup returns CDR1 SGDLS and CDR2 YYNGEE. The junction had 7 bases not matched to a gene; V was cut back by 2 bases and J by 10 bases. The CDR3 runs 15 residues.

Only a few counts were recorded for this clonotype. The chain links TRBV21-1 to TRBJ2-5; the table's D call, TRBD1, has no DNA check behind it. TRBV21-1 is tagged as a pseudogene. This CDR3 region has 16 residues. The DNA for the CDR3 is TGTGCCGAGACTTCTTATGAGGGGAAAGTCGTAGAGACCCAGTACTTC. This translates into CAETSYEGKVVETQYF.

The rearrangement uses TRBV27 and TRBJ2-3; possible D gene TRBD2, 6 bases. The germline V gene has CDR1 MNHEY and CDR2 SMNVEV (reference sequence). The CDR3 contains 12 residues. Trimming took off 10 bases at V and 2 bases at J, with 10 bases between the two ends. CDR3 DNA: TGTGCCACCAGGACTAACACAGATACGCAGTATTTT. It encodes CATRTNTDTQYF.

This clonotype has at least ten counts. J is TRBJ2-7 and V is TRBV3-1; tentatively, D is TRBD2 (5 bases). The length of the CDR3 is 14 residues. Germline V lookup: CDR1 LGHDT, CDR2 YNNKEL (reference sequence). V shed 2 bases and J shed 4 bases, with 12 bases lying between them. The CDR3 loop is CASSQRIASYEQYF. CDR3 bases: TGTGCCAGCAGCCAACGGATAGCGAGTTACGAGCAGTACTTC.

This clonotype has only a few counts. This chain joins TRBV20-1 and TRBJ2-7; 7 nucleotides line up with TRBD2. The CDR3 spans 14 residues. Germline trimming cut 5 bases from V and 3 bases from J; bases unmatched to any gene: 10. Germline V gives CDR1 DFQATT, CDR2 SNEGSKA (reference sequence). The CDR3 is CSAQSPGTNYEQYF. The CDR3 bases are TGCAGTGCTCAAAGCCCCGGGACTAACTACGAGCAGTACTTC.

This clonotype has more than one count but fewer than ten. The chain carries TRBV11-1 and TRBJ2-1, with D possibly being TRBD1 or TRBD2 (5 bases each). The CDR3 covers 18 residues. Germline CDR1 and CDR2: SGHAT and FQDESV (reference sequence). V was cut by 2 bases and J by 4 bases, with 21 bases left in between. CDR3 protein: CASSLPRVGDQSYNEQFF. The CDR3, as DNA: TGTGCCAGCAGCTTACCCCGGGTAGGGGACCAGAGTTACAATGAGCAGTTCTTC. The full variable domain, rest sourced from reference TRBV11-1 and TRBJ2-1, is EAEVAQSPRYKITEKSQAVAFWCDPISGHATLYWYRQILGQGPELLVQFQDESVVDDSQLPKDRFSAERLKGVDSTLKIQPAELGDSAMYLCASSLPRVGDQSYNEQFFGPGTRLTVL.

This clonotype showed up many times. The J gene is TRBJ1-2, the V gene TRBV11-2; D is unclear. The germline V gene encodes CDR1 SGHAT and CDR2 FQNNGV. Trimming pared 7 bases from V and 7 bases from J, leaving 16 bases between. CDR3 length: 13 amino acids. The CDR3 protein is CASTPDGPGGYTF. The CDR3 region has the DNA TGTGCCAGCACCCCGGATGGCCCTGGTGGCTACACCTTC.

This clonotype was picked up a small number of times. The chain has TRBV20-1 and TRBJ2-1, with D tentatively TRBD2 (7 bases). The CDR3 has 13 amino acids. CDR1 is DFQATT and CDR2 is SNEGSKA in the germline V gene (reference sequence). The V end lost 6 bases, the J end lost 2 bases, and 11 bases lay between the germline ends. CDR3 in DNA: TGCAGTGCGGTAGGGGGGGCCTACAATGAGCAGTTCTTC. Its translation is CSAVGGAYNEQFF.

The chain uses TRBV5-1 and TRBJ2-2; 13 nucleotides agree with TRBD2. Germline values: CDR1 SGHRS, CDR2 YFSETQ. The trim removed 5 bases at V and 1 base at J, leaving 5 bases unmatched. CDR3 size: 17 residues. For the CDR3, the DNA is TGCGCCAGCAGACCGGGACTAGCGGGGAAGAACACCGGGGAGCTGTTTTTT. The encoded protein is CASRPGLAGKNTGELFF.

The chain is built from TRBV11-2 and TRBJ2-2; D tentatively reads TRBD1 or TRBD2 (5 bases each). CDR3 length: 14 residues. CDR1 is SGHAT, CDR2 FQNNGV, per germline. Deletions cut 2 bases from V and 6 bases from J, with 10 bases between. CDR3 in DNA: TGTGCCAGCAGCTTACTTAGGGGAGCCGGGGAGCTGTTTTTT. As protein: CASSLLRGAGELFF.

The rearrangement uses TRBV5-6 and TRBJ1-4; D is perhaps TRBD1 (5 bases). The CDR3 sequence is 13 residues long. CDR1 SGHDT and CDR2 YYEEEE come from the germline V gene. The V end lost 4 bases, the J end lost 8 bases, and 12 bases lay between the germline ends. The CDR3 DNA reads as TGTGCCAGCAGCGGGGGAGGGAAGGAAAAACTGTTTTTT. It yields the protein CASSGGGKEKLFF.

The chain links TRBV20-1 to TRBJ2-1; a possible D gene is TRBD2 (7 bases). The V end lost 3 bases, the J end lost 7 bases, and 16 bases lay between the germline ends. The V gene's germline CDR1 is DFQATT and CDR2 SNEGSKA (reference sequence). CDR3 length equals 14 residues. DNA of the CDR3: TGCAGTGCTAGTAGGGGGGGTACGTGGAATGAGCAGTTCTTC. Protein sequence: CSASRGGTWNEQFF.

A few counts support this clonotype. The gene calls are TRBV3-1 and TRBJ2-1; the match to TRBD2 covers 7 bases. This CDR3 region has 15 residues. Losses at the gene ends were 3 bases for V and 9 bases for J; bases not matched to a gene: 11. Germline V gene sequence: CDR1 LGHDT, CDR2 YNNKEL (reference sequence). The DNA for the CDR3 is TGTGCCAGCAGCCACGCGGCGGGAGTGGGCCGTGAGCAGTTCTTC. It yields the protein CASSHAAGVGREQFF.

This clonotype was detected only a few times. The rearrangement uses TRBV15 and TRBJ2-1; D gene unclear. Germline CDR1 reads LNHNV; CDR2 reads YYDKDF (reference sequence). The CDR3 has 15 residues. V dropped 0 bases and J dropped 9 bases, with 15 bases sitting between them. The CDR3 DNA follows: TGTGCCACCAGCAGAGATGGAGCCGGACCGGGTGAGCAGTTCTTC. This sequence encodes CATSRDGAGPGEQFF.

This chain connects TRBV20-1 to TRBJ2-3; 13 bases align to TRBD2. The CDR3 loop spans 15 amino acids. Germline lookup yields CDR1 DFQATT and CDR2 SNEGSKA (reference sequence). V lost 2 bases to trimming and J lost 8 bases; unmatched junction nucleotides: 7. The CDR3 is CSARPTSGRVLTQYF. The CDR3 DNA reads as TGCAGTGCTAGACCAACTAGCGGGAGGGTTCTTACGCAGTATTTT.

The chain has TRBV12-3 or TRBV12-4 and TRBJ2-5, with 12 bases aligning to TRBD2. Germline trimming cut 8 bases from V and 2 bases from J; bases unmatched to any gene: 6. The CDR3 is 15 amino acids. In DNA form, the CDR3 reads TGTGCCAGCTCTGGAACTAGCGGGGGGCAAGAGACCCAGTACTTC. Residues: CASSGTSGGQETQYF.

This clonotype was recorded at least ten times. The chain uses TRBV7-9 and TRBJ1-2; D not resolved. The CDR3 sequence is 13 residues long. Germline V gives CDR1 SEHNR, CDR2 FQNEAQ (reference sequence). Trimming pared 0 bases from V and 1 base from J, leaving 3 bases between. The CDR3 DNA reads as TGTGCCAGCAGCTTAGCGGTTAACTATGGCTACACCTTC. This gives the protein CASSLAVNYGYTF. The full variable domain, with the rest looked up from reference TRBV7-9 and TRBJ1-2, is DTGVSQNPRHKITKRGQNVTFRCDPISEHNRLYWYRQTLGQGPEFLTYFQNEAQLEKSRLLSDRFSAERPKGSFSTLEIQRTEQGDSAMYLCASSLAVNYGYTFGSGTRLTVV.

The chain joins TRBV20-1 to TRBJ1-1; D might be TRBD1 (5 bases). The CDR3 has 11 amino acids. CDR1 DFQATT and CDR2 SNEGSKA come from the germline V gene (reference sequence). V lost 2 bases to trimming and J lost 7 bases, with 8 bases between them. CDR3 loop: CSARSRDEAFF. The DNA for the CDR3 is TGCAGTGCTAGAAGCAGGGATGAAGCTTTCTTT.

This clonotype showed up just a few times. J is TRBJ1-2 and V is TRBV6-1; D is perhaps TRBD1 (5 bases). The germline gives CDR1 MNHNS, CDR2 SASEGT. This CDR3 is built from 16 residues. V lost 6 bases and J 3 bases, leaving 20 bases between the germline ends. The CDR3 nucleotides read TGTGCCAGCAGCCTTTCACCCGCGGGGCGAGACTATGGCTACACCTTC. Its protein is CASSLSPAGRDYGYTF.

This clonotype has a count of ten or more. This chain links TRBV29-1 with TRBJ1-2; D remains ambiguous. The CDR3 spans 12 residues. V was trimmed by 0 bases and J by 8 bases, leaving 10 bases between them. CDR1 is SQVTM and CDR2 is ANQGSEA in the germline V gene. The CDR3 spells CSVEDSSGGYTF. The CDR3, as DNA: TGCAGCGTTGAAGATTCCTCCGGAGGCTACACCTTC.

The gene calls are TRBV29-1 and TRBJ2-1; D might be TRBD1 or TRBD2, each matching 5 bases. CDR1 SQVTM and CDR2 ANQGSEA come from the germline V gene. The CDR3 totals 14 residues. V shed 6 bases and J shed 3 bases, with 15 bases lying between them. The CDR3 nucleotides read TGCAGCGTCCAGTCGGGGCCCAACTACAATGAGCAGTTCTTC. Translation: CSVQSGPNYNEQFF.

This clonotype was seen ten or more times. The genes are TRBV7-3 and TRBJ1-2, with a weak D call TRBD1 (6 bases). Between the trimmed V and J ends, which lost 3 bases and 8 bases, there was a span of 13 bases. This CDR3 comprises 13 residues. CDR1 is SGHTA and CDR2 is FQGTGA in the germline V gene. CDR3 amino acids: CASSLTGDKGYTF. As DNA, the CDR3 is TGTGCCAGCAGCTTGACAGGTGATAAAGGCTACACCTTC. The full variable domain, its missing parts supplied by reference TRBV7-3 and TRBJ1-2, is GAGVSQTPSNKVTEKGKYVELRCDPISGHTALYWYRQSLGQGPEFLIYFQGTGAADDSGLPNDRFFAVRPEGSVSTLKIQRTERGDSAVYLCASSLTGDKGYTFGSGTRLTVV.

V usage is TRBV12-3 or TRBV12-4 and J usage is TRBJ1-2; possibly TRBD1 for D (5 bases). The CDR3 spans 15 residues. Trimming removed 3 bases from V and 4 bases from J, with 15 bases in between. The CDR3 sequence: CASSLDTGGVYGYTF. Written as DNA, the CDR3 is TGTGCCAGCAGTTTGGACACCGGGGGAGTCTATGGCTACACCTTC.

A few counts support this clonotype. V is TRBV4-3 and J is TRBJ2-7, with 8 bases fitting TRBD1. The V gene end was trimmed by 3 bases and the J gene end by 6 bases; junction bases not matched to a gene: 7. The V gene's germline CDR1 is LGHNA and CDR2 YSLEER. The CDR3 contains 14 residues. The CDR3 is CASSHSGGSGEQYF. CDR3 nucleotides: TGCGCCAGCAGCCATTCAGGGGGCTCTGGCGAGCAGTACTTC.

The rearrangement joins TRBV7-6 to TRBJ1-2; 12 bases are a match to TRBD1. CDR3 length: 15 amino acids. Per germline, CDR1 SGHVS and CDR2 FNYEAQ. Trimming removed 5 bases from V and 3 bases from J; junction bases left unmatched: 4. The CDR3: CASSPGTGGYYGYTF. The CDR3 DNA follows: TGTGCCAGCAGCCCCGGGACAGGGGGCTACTATGGCTACACCTTC.

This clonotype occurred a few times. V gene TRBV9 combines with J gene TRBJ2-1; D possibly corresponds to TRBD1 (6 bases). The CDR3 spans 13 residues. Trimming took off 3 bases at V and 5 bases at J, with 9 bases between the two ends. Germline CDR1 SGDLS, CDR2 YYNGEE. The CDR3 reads CASSGKGDNEQFF. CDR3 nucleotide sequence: TGTGCCAGCAGCGGAAAGGGGGACAATGAGCAGTTCTTC.

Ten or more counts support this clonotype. The DNA for the CDR3 is TGCAGTGCTCCGCCCCAAGCCGGGGATTGGGGCTACACCTTC. Translation gives CSAPPQAGDWGYTF. This sequence joins TRBV20-1 and TRBJ1-2; the D is unclear. With 5 bases removed from V and 8 bases from J, the gap between germline ends came to 21 bases. There are 14 residues in the CDR3. CDR1 and CDR2 (germline): DFQATT, SNEGSKA (reference sequence).

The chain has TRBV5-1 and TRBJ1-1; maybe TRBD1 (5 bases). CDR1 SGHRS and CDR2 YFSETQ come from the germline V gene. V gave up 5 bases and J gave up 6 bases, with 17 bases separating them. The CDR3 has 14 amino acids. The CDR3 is CASSYQGEKPEAFF. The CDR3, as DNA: TGCGCCAGCAGTTATCAGGGTGAAAAACCTGAAGCTTTCTTT. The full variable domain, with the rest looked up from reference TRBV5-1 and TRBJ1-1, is KAGVTQTPRYLIKTRGQQVTLSCSPISGHRSVSWYQQTPGQGLQFLFEYFSETQRNKGNFPGRFSGRQFSNSRSEMNVSTLELGDSALYLCASSYQGEKPEAFFGQGTRLTVV.